The 16 T cell receptor beta chains presented below share a single source sample, sequenced in a study of T cell responses to AZD1222 COVID-19 vaccine. Sequencing used immunoSEQ multiplex PCR; TCRdb keeps in-frame clones, though not all of them. The table includes roughly 120,000 clones, 85% to 90% detected once. The material sequenced was peripheral blood, taken on day 0 of AZD1222 vaccination. These receptors all stem from an adult in good health.

The chain has TRBV7-6 and TRBJ2-2; D call uncertain. This CDR3 is 14 amino acids long. The V and J ends lost 0 bases and 11 bases respectively, with 13 bases between them. Germline V gene sequence: CDR1 SGHVS, CDR2 FNYEAQ. The CDR3 sequence is CASSLARASLELFF. In nucleotides, the CDR3 is TGTGCCAGCAGCTTAGCGCGTGCCTCCTTAGAGCTGTTTTTT.

The rearrangement uses TRBV3-1 (or the pseudogene TRBV3-2) and TRBJ1-2; TRBD1 aligns across 10 bases. CDR3 length equals 15 residues. Germline V gene data show CDR1 as LGHDT and CDR2 as YNNKEL (reference sequence). After removal of 3 bases from V and 2 bases from J, the junction contained 3 bases not matched to a gene. CDR3 nucleotide sequence: TGTGCCAGCAGCCAGTGGACAGGGGGAAACTATGGCTACACCTTC. Amino acids: CASSQWTGGNYGYTF.

J is TRBJ1-5 and V is TRBV5-6; D not resolved. V gave up 0 bases and J gave up 0 bases, with 13 bases separating them. This CDR3 has 17 amino acids. Germline-derived CDR1 and CDR2 are SGHDT and YYEEEE. This CDR3 is CASSLAKGAGSNQPQHF. The CDR3 DNA reads TGTGCCAGCAGCTTGGCCAAGGGCGCGGGTAGCAATCAGCCCCAGCATTTT.

The CDR3 spells CASTFGNQPQHF. The DNA for the CDR3 is TGTGCCAGCACCTTCGGCAATCAGCCCCAGCATTTT. The chain joins TRBV2 to TRBJ1-5; no firm D call. The CDR3 has 12 residues. Germline V CDR1 and CDR2: SNHLY, FYNNEI. V dropped 7 bases and J dropped 2 bases, with 6 bases sitting between them.

The chain links TRBV11-2 to TRBJ2-5, with a weak D call TRBD1 (6 bases). This CDR3 has 15 residues. Trimming stripped 2 bases from V and 3 bases from J, with 13 bases between. CDR1 and CDR2 (germline): SGHAT, FQNNGV. The CDR3 loop is CASSLYLGGKETQYF. The CDR3 DNA follows: TGTGCCAGCAGCTTATACCTAGGGGGAAAAGAGACCCAGTACTTC.

The V call is TRBV28, the J call TRBJ2-7, with D maybe TRBD2 (6 bases). V shed 6 bases and J shed 2 bases, with 11 bases lying between them. The CDR3 runs 13 residues. In germline, CDR1 is MDHEN, CDR2 SYDVKM. CDR3 sequence: CASSLEGPYEQYF. Written as DNA, the CDR3 is TGTGCCAGCAGCCTGGAGGGGCCCTACGAGCAGTACTTC.

The chain is built from TRBV19 and TRBJ1-1; D call uncertain. In germline, CDR1 is LNHDA, CDR2 SQIVND (reference sequence). This CDR3 has 14 residues. The ends were cut back, 5 bases at V and 0 bases at J, with 10 bases in the middle. DNA for the CDR3: TGTGCCAGTAGTCAAAGACCTCTGAACACTGAAGCTTTCTTT. Amino acids: CASSQRPLNTEAFF.

This clone was seen just once. This chain connects TRBV19 to TRBJ1-2, with a possible D match to TRBD1 (6 bases). Trimming took 9 bases from V and 4 from J, leaving 21 bases between them. Germline values: CDR1 LNHDA, CDR2 SQIVND (reference sequence). This CDR3 is built from 15 residues. CDR3 DNA: TGTGCCAGCAAGGAGGGGGGCGCAAATTTCTATGGCTACACCTTC. The encoded protein is CASKEGGANFYGYTF.

The CDR3 region has the DNA TGCGCCAGCAGTAGCGGGGGGCAGCTGAACACTGAAGCTTTCTTT. This codes for CASSSGGQLNTEAFF. This chain links TRBV10-1 with TRBJ1-1, with a possible D match to TRBD1 (6 bases). The germline V and J ends were trimmed by 5 bases and 0 bases, with 13 bases remaining between them. Germline CDR1 WNHNN, CDR2 SYGVQD (reference sequence). This CDR3 spans 15 amino acids.

The V and J genes are TRBV6-2 or TRBV6-3 and TRBJ1-3, with D hard to call. This CDR3 is 18 amino acids long. Trimming shortened V by 6 bases and J by 3 bases, and 24 bases separated the two germline ends. Germline CDR1 is MNHEY and CDR2 is SVGEGT. Here the CDR3 DNA reads TGTGCCAGCAGCCCCGGACTAATGAGCAGATATGGTGGAAACACCATATATTTT. It specifies CASSPGLMSRYGGNTIYF.

CDR3 in amino acids: CASSPRNEQFF. The CDR3 DNA reads TGTGCCAGCAGTCCACGGAATGAGCAGTTCTTC. The rearrangement joins TRBV6-6 to TRBJ2-1; D remains ambiguous. The CDR3 covers 11 residues. Germline loops: CDR1 MNHNY, CDR2 SVGAGI (reference sequence). Between the trimmed V and J ends, which lost 5 bases and 7 bases, there was a span of 6 bases.

This chain joins TRBV5-1 and TRBJ2-6; 8 bases match TRBD2. CDR1 is SGHRS, CDR2 YFSETQ, per germline. Trimming removed 0 bases from V and 6 bases from J; junction bases left unmatched: 17. The CDR3 consists of 20 residues. CDR3 nucleotide sequence: TGCGCCAGCAGCTTGGCCCGAGCCAGCGGGGGATTTGCAGTGGCCAACGTCCTGACTTTC. This gives the protein CASSLARASGGFAVANVLTF.

The CDR3 DNA sequence: TGTGCCAGCAGCATCTCTTGGGCCGGGGAGCTGTTTTTT. Translated, it gives CASSISWAGELFF. The chain combines TRBV5-5 with TRBJ2-2; D gene unclear. Germline CDR1 SGHKS, CDR2 YYEKEE (reference sequence). The CDR3 spans 13 residues. V dropped 4 bases and J dropped 6 bases, with 10 bases sitting between them.

The chain is built from TRBV2 and TRBJ1-2, with TRBD1 matching over 8 bases. V was pared by 5 bases and J by 7 bases, with 12 bases of the junction left unmatched. Germline V CDR1 and CDR2: SNHLY, FYNNEI. The CDR3 consists of 15 residues. The CDR3 DNA reads as TGTGCCAGCAGTCTTGAGGGACAGGATGGTAGTGGCTACACCTTC. Translation: CASSLEGQDGSGYTF.

The rearrangement joins TRBV6-5 to TRBJ1-2; TRBD1 matches at 8 bases. Germline-derived CDR1 and CDR2 are MNHEY and SVGAGI. The ends lost 2 bases at V and 5 bases at J; junction bases unmatched: 4. The CDR3 consists of 14 residues. The CDR3 DNA is TGTGCCAGCAGTTACGGGGGACAGGTGTATGGCTACACCTTC. Translating gives CASSYGGQVYGYTF.

This chain links TRBV5-1 with TRBJ1-5; D gene unclear. The CDR3 has 13 residues. Germline V gene data show CDR1 as SGHRS and CDR2 as YFSETQ. V was shortened by 4 bases and J by 4 bases, with 9 bases between the two germline ends. The CDR3 loop reads CASSPDTNQPQHF. CDR3 nucleotides: TGCGCCAGCAGCCCTGACACAAATCAGCCCCAGCATTTT.